Each of the 9 T cell receptor beta chains below was sequenced from the same sample in a study of T cell changes during pregnancy in multiple sclerosis. Clones were read by immunoSEQ multiplex PCR, and TCRdb kept only the in-frame ones, dropping some. This table holds 35,000 to 50,000 clones, 90% to 95% found once. Sequencing was performed on CD4+ T cells from peripheral blood mononuclear cells, taken in the third trimester of pregnancy. All receptors come from a female donor in good health, enrolled as a control in a pregnancy study.

This chain's CDR3 is CASSLLAGQETQYF. In nucleotides, the CDR3 is TGTGCCAGCAGCTTGCTAGCGGGACAAGAGACCCAGTACTTC. The chain links TRBV11-1 to TRBJ2-5, with TRBD2 identical over 9 bases. The germline CDR1 and CDR2 sequences are SGHAT and FQDESV (reference sequence). V shed 3 bases, J shed 2 bases, and the junction held 1 base outside the gene matches. CDR3 length equals 14 residues.

The chain is built from TRBV10-1 and TRBJ2-3, with TRBD2 matching over 10 bases. The CDR3 is 15 residues long. Germline trimming cut 6 bases from V and 1 base from J; bases unmatched to any gene: 4. CDR1 is WNHNN, CDR2 SYGVQD, per germline (reference sequence). The CDR3 loop is CASSPGTSGTDTQYF. CDR3 DNA: TGCGCCAGCAGCCCCGGGACTAGCGGCACAGATACGCAGTATTTT.

The genes are TRBV7-9 and TRBJ2-5; maybe TRBD2 (6 bases). Trimming left V 3 bases short and J 5 bases short, with 13 bases between. The CDR3 covers 14 residues. Germline CDR1 reads SEHNR; CDR2 reads FQNEAQ (reference sequence). For the CDR3, the DNA is TGTGCCAGCAGCTTCTCGCGGGGTGGCGAGACCCAGTACTTC. Translating gives CASSFSRGGETQYF.

In its sample, this clone was seen once. V is TRBV10-3 and J is TRBJ2-2; TRBD2 aligns across 13 bases. The CDR3 totals 14 residues. Looked up from germline, CDR1 is ENHRY and CDR2 is SYGVKD. Trimming cost V 6 bases and J 7 bases; bases outside gene matches: 2. Here the CDR3 DNA reads TGTGCCATCAGACTAGCGGGAGGGGTCGGGGAGCTGTTTTTT. The encoded protein is CAIRLAGGVGELFF.

J is TRBJ2-1 and V is TRBV7-8; TRBD2 agrees at 10 bases. The CDR3 runs to 16 residues. Germline V gene lookup returns CDR1 SGHVS and CDR2 FQNEAQ. Unmatched junction bases numbered 7, after V lost 5 bases and J lost 3 bases. CDR3 DNA sequence: TGTGCCAGCAGCGCAACTAGCGGGGAGAACTACAATGAGCAGTTCTTC. Translated: CASSATSGENYNEQFF.

CDR3 nucleotide sequence: TGTGCCAGCAGCCCAACGCGGGGATATGGTGAAGCTTTCTTT. Translating gives CASSPTRGYGEAFF. V and J are TRBV5-4 and TRBJ1-1, with D hard to call. Per germline, CDR1 SGHNT and CDR2 YYREEE (reference sequence). This CDR3 is 14 amino acids long. The V and J ends lost 4 bases and 7 bases respectively, with 17 bases between them.

This chain joins TRBV18 and TRBJ1-2; 9 nucleotides match TRBD1. V lost 2 bases to trimming and J lost 4 bases; unmatched junction nucleotides: 5. The CDR3 is made up of 15 amino acids. The germline gives CDR1 KGHSH, CDR2 LQKENI. CDR3 in DNA: TGTGCCAGCTCACCAGACGTACAGGGGGCCTATGGCTACACCTTC. As protein: CASSPDVQGAYGYTF.

V and J are TRBV28 and TRBJ1-1; 8 bases map to TRBD1. CDR3 length: 15 residues. V gave up 6 bases and J gave up 2 bases; unmatched junction bases: 8. Germline-derived CDR1 and CDR2 are MDHEN and SYDVKM. The CDR3 sequence is CASSREDRDNTEAFF. As DNA, the CDR3 is TGTGCCAGCAGCCGAGAGGACAGGGACAACACTGAAGCTTTCTTT.

The chain's CDR3 is CASTTSGTYNEQFF. As DNA, the CDR3 is TGTGCCAGCACGACTAGCGGGACGTACAATGAGCAGTTCTTC. This chain joins TRBV7-2 and TRBJ2-1; TRBD2 matches 11 bases. V lost 7 bases and J lost 4; bases outside the gene matches: 3. The CDR3 length is 14 residues. Germline V gene lookup returns CDR1 SGHTA and CDR2 FQGNSA.